This T cell receptor beta chain was identified in a study of shared clonotypes between healthy human individuals. The CDR3 contains 15 residues. CDR1 is MNHEY, CDR2 SVGAGI, per germline. Trimming removed 4 bases from V and 4 bases from J, with 16 bases in between. The method was immunoSEQ multiplex PCR; TCRdb's version includes in-frame clones alone and lacks a portion of them. The sample yields under 2,500,000 clones, 90% to 96% seen once. The chain uses TRBV6-5 and TRBJ1-2; D remains ambiguous. This TCR came from a man between 18 and 29 years old in good health. The sample was naive CD4+ T cells sorted from blood. As for subset: CD45RA+ positively selected. The CDR3 region has the DNA TGTGCCAGCAGTTCCCTGGGAGCCCCACTCTATGGCTACACCTTC. This encodes CASSSLGAPLYGYTF.